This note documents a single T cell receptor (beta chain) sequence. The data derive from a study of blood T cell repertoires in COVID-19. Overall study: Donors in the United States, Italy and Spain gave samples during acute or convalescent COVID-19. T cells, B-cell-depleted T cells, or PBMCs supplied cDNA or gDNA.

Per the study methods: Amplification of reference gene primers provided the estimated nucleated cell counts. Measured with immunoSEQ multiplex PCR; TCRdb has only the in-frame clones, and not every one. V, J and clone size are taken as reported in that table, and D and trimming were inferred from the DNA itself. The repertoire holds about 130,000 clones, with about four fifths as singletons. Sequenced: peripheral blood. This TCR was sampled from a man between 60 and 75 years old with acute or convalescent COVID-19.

CDR3 protein: CASSQEFVTSGRGFTDTQYF. In nucleotides, the CDR3 is TGTGCCAGCAGCCAAGAGTTCGTGACTAGCGGGAGGGGATTCACAGATACGCAGTATTTT. V gene TRBV14 combines with J gene TRBJ2-3; TRBD2 matches 14 bases. The CDR3 sequence is 20 residues long. Unmatched junction bases numbered 10, after V lost 0 bases and J lost 2 bases. The germline V gene has CDR1 SGHDN and CDR2 FVKESK.